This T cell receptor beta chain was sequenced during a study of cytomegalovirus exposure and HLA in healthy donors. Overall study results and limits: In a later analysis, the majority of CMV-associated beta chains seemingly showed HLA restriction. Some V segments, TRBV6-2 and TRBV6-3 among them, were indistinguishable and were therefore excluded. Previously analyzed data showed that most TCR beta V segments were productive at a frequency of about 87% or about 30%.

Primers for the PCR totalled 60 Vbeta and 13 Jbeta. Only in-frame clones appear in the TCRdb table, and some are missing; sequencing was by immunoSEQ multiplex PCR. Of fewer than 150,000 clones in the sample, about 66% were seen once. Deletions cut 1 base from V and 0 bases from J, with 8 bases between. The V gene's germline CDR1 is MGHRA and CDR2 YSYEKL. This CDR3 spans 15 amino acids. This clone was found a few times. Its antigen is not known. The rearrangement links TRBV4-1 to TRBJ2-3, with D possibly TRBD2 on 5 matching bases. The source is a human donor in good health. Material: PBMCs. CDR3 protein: CASSQVGGSTDTQYF. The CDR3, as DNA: TGCGCCAGCAGCCAAGTGGGCGGGAGCACAGATACGCAGTATTTT.